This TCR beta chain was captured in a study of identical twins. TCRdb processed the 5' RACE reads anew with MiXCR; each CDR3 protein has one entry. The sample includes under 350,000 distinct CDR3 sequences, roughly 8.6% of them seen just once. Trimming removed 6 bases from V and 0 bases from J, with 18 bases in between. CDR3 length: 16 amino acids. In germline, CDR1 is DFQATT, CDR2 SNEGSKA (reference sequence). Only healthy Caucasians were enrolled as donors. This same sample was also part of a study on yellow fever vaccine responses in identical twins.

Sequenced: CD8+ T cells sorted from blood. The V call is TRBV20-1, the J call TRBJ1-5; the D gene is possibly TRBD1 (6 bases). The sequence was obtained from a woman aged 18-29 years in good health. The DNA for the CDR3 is TGCAGTGCCCCGTGGACAGAGGGGGATAGCAATCAGCCCCAGCATTTT. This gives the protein CSAPWTEGDSNQPQHF.